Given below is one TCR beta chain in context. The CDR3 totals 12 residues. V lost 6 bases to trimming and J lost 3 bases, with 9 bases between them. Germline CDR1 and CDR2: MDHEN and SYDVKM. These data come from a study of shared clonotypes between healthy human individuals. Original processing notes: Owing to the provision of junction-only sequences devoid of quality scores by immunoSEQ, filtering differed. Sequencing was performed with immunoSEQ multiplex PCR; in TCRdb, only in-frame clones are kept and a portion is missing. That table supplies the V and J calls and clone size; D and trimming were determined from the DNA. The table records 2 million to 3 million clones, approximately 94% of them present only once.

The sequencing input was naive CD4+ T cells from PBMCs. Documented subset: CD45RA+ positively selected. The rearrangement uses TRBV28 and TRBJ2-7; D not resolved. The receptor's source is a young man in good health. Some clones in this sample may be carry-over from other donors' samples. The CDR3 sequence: CASRGPYYEQYF. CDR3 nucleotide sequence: TGTGCCAGCAGAGGCCCTTACTACGAGCAGTACTTC.